This T cell receptor beta chain is drawn from a study of T cell repertoires in cytomegalovirus infection. Study-level information: Public TCR beta signatures provided an indication of both CMV infection and a matching HLA type.

The V and J ends lost 4 bases and 4 bases, in that order; junction bases with no gene match: 5. The CDR3 covers 15 residues. Findings and limits, study-wide: Within the response measured ex vivo, HLA-C-restricted CMV-specific TCR beta clonotypes were dominant.

About this clonotype: Its antigen is not known.

TCRdb processed the reads anew with MiXCR; each CDR3 protein has one entry. Here the sample spans fewer than 250,000 distinct CDR3 sequences, approximately 13% being singletons. The J gene is TRBJ2-2, the V gene TRBV12-3 or TRBV12-4; 8 bases map to TRBD2. The source material was PBMCs. The TCR sequence derives from a human donor in good health (CMV status not recorded). Some clones in this sample may be carry-over from other donors' samples. The CDR3 DNA reads TGTGCCAGCAGTTCCCGGACTAGCTCCACCGGGGAGCTGTTTTTT. Protein sequence: CASSSRTSSTGELFF.